These 21 T cell receptor beta chains came from one sample sequenced in a study of tumor-infiltrating lymphocytes in localized non-small cell lung cancer. Assay used: immunoSEQ multiplex PCR; TCRdb lists only in-frame clones, some missing. The sample has about 15,000 clones; roughly 75% are singletons. Sequencing used uninvolved lung tissue not adjacent to the tumor. These receptors were collected from a human donor with non-small cell lung cancer.

V is TRBV6-6 and J is TRBJ2-7; D is possibly TRBD2 (5 bases). The germline V gene encodes CDR1 MNHNY and CDR2 SVGAGI (reference sequence). This CDR3 comprises 16 residues. The ends were cut back, 2 bases at V and 1 base at J, with 15 bases in the middle. CDR3 coding DNA: TGTGCCAGCAGTTACGCGGCGGGCGACCAGTCCTACGAGCAGTACTTC. Translation gives CASSYAAGDQSYEQYF.

The V and J genes are TRBV30 and TRBJ1-2; 8 bases map to TRBD1. This CDR3 has 14 residues. Germline values: CDR1 GTSNPN, CDR2 SVGIG (reference sequence). V gave up 2 bases and J gave up 4 bases; unmatched junction bases: 6. CDR3 bases: TGTGCCTGGAGTAGCCCCAGGGGGCGCTATGGCTACACCTTC. Translating it yields CAWSSPRGRYGYTF.

The genes are TRBV19 and TRBJ1-2; 8 nucleotides align to TRBD1. Unmatched junction bases numbered 8, after V lost 4 bases and J lost 7 bases. CDR1 and CDR2 from the germline V gene are LNHDA and SQIVND (reference sequence). This CDR3 is 14 amino acids long. The DNA for the CDR3 is TGTGCCAGTAGTACCAGACAGGGGAGTCGTGGCTACACCTTC. Its translation: CASSTRQGSRGYTF.

The chain links TRBV5-1 to TRBJ2-3; D tentatively reads TRBD1 or TRBD2 (5 bases each). V dropped 7 bases and J dropped 4 bases, with 16 bases sitting between them. CDR1 and CDR2 (germline): SGHRS, YFSETQ. The CDR3 spans 14 residues. The CDR3, as DNA: TGCGCCAGCCAGCGGTTCACACAGGCAGATACGCAGTATTTT. Its protein product is CASQRFTQADTQYF.

This clone showed up just once. J is TRBJ2-7 and V is TRBV19; TRBD1 agrees at 7 bases. Unmatched junction bases numbered 3, after V lost 3 bases and J lost 4 bases. The CDR3 totals 13 residues. Per the germline V gene, CDR1 is LNHDA and CDR2 is SQIVND (reference sequence). The CDR3 region has the DNA TGTGCCAGTAGTATCACCAGGGGGTACGAGCAGTACTTC. Amino acid sequence: CASSITRGYEQYF.

The V gene is TRBV7-3, the J gene TRBJ2-2; possible D gene TRBD2, 6 bases. The CDR3 totals 17 residues. V was cut by 5 bases and J by 0 bases, with 16 bases left in between. In germline, CDR1 is SGHTA, CDR2 FQGTGA. CDR3 residues: CASSPPPGTPNTGELFF. The CDR3 nucleotides are TGTGCCAGCAGCCCCCCACCCGGGACTCCGAACACCGGGGAGCTGTTTTTT.

Judged by abundance, this clone is medium-sized (0.01 to 0.1%). The J gene is TRBJ1-1, the V gene TRBV30; 7 bases agree with TRBD1. The CDR3 runs 15 residues. V shed 0 bases and J 3 bases; nucleotides not matched to a gene: 7. Germline CDR1 reads GTSNPN; CDR2 reads SVGIG (reference sequence). Written as DNA, the CDR3 is TGTGCCTGGAGTGTACAAGGGGGCTTTTACACTGAAGCTTTCTTT. This gives the protein CAWSVQGGFYTEAFF. The full variable domain, in which reference TRBV30 and TRBJ1-1 provide the parts outside the CDR3, is SQTIHQWPATLVQPVGSPLSLECTVEGTSNPNLYWYRQAAGRGLQLLFYSVGIGQISSEVPQNLSASRPQDRQFILSSKKLLLSDSGFYLCAWSVQGGFYTEAFFGQGTRLTVV.

V usage is TRBV13 and J usage is TRBJ1-1; no reliable D call. V shed 1 base and J shed 0 bases, with 3 bases lying between them. Looked up from germline, CDR1 is PRHDT and CDR2 is FYEKMQ (reference sequence). This CDR3 region has 13 residues. The CDR3 DNA reads as TGTGCCAGCAGCTTAGCAGTGAACACTGAAGCTTTCTTT. This translates into CASSLAVNTEAFF.

CDR3 amino acids: CASSLSAGGYNEQFF. CDR3 nucleotide sequence: TGTGCCAGCAGCTTGTCAGCGGGAGGGTACAATGAGCAGTTCTTC. The chain has TRBV7-2 and TRBJ2-1; 10 bases fit TRBD2. Germline values: CDR1 SGHTA, CDR2 FQGNSA. The CDR3 sequence is 15 residues long. Trimming took 3 bases from V and 4 from J; bases not matched to a gene: 3.

The table lists this clone with a count of one. The chain uses TRBV7-8 and TRBJ2-6; D unclear. The CDR3 runs 16 residues. The germline gives CDR1 SGHVS, CDR2 FQNEAQ. V was trimmed by 3 bases and J by 4 bases, leaving 13 bases between them. The CDR3 protein is CASSLGLLPGANVLTF. The DNA for the CDR3 is TGTGCCAGCAGCTTGGGCCTTTTGCCGGGGGCCAACGTCCTGACTTTC.

The V call is TRBV6-5, the J call TRBJ2-3, with TRBD1 as a possible D gene (5 bases). The CDR3 has 13 amino acids. CDR1 and CDR2 (germline): MNHEY, SVGAGI. The ends were cut back, 8 bases at V and 6 bases at J, with 15 bases in the middle. The CDR3 nucleotides read TGTGCCAGCCAACTTCAGGGCCGGGATACGCAGTATTTT. Translating gives CASQLQGRDTQYF.

The rearrangement uses TRBV11-2 and TRBJ2-7; 7 bases align to TRBD1. The CDR3 runs 13 residues. Germline V CDR1 and CDR2: SGHAT, FQNNGV. The ends lost 3 bases at V and 5 bases at J; junction bases unmatched: 4. The CDR3 coding sequence is TGTGCCAGCAGCTTGGAGAGGGGGCACGAGCAGTACTTC. It translates to CASSLERGHEQYF. The full variable domain, with the rest looked up from reference TRBV11-2 and TRBJ2-7, is EAGVAQSPRYKIIEKRQSVAFWCNPISGHATLYWYQQILGQGPKLLIQFQNNGVVDDSQLPKDRFSAERLKGVDSTLKIQPAKLEDSAVYLCASSLERGHEQYFGPGTRLTVT.

The V gene is TRBV30, the J gene TRBJ2-3; 11 positions match TRBD2. CDR3 size: 17 residues. The V segment lost 0 bases and the J segment 2 bases; nucleotides outside the gene matches: 7. The germline V gene encodes CDR1 GTSNPN and CDR2 SVGIG (reference sequence). The CDR3 DNA reads TGTGCCTGGAGTGTACCGGGACTAGCGGCACCCACAGATACGCAGTATTTT. This translates into CAWSVPGLAAPTDTQYF. Complete variable domain (other parts from reference TRBV30 and TRBJ2-3): SQTIHQWPATLVQPVGSPLSLECTVEGTSNPNLYWYRQAAGRGLQLLFYSVGIGQISSEVPQNLSASRPQDRQFILSSKKLLLSDSGFYLCAWSVPGLAAPTDTQYFGPGTRLTVL.

The chain combines TRBV5-1 with TRBJ2-1; D gene ambiguous. In germline, CDR1 is SGHRS, CDR2 YFSETQ. V lost 2 bases and J lost 1, with 10 bases in between. CDR3 length: 15 residues. The CDR3 DNA is TGCGCCAGCAGCTTATTGCGGCCTTCCTACAATGAGCAGTTCTTC. Translating gives CASSLLRPSYNEQFF.

The gene calls are TRBV11-2 and TRBJ2-3; 10 nucleotides align to TRBD2. In germline, CDR1 is SGHAT, CDR2 FQNNGV. The CDR3 runs to 15 residues. Germline trimming cut 5 bases from V and 2 bases from J; bases unmatched to any gene: 4. CDR3 sequence: CASSPAGGNTDTQYF. CDR3 coding DNA: TGTGCCAGCAGCCCAGCGGGGGGGAACACAGATACGCAGTATTTT.

The V call is TRBV11-3, the J call TRBJ2-3; TRBD2 agrees at 12 bases. Germline V gives CDR1 SGHNT, CDR2 YENEEA. With V trimmed by 4 bases and J by 1 base, 0 bases remained unmatched. The CDR3 loop spans 15 amino acids. The CDR3, as DNA: TGTGCCAGCAGCTCTAGCGGGAGGGGCACAGATACGCAGTATTTT. This encodes CASSSSGRGTDTQYF.

Of note for this clone: A junction end diverges from the germline sequence, so it may reflect a read error. The chain uses TRBV28 and TRBJ2-3, with D hard to call. This CDR3 spans 13 amino acids. Germline V gives CDR1 MDHEN, CDR2 SYDVKM. CDR3 in amino acids: CANSFRGTDTQYF. The DNA of the CDR3 is TGTGCCAACAGTTTTAGGGGCACAGATACGCAGTATTTT.

The chain employs TRBV30 and TRBJ2-3; 10 bases map to TRBD2. V gave up 3 bases and J gave up 8 bases; unmatched junction bases: 11. There are 15 residues in the CDR3. Germline CDR1 reads GTSNPN; CDR2 reads SVGIG (reference sequence). CDR3 coding DNA: TGTGCCTGGAGAAACCTAGCGGGGGAGGTGGGTACGCAGTATTTT. Translation gives CAWRNLAGEVGTQYF.

The rearrangement links TRBV5-1 to TRBJ2-3, with TRBD2 matching 7 bases. Trimming took 0 bases from V and 1 from J; bases not matched to a gene: 5. The V gene's germline CDR1 is SGHRS and CDR2 YFSETQ. This CDR3 spans 16 amino acids. The CDR3 DNA sequence: TGCGCCAGCAGCTTGGGGGCGGGAGTAGGCACAGATACGCAGTATTTT. Its translation: CASSLGAGVGTDTQYF.

By sample share, this clone is medium-sized (0.01 to 0.1%). V usage is TRBV28 and J usage is TRBJ1-5; D not resolved. The germline V and J ends were trimmed by 5 bases and 5 bases, with 16 bases remaining between them. The CDR3 has 15 amino acids. CDR1 is MDHEN and CDR2 is SYDVKM in the germline V gene. For the CDR3, the DNA is TGTGCCAGCAGTATTCGCGTTGGAGGGCATCAGCCCCAGCATTTT. As protein: CASSIRVGGHQPQHF.

This clone was picked up a small number of times. The chain couples TRBV9 to TRBJ2-1; D gene uncertain. The CDR3 runs to 15 residues. The V gene's germline CDR1 is SGDLS and CDR2 YYNGEE. Between the trimmed V and J ends, which lost 0 bases and 4 bases, there was a span of 11 bases. The CDR3 region has the DNA TGTGCCAGCAGCGTAGAAGGTACCGGTTACAATGAGCAGTTCTTC. Protein sequence: CASSVEGTGYNEQFF.